This TCR beta chain was recovered during a study of T cell repertoires in aging, cancer and after chemotherapy. Peripheral blood genomic DNA, not sorted cells or RNA, was the template. This clonotype showed up just a few times. V was shortened by 5 bases and J by 0 bases, with 11 bases between the two germline ends. CDR1 is LNHDA, CDR2 SQIVND, per germline (reference sequence). The CDR3 totals 15 residues. TRB rearrangements spanning V, D and J were amplified using mixed TRB-A/B primers. MiXCR, applied by TCRdb to the multiplex PCR reads, yields one record per CDR3 protein. This table holds about 4,900 distinct CDR3 sequences, 40% to 60% found once.

This chain uses TRBV19 with TRBJ1-3, with D tentatively TRBD1 (5 bases). This TCR was recovered from a human donor in good health. The sequencing sample was made of blood. CDR3 protein: CASSPDRYSGNTIYF. CDR3 sequence (DNA): TGTGCCAGTAGTCCTGACAGATACTCTGGAAACACCATATATTTT.